This T cell receptor beta chain originates from a study of PD-L1 blockade in urothelial cancer (dated by TCRdb to 2016 to 2017). Looking at the study overall: Therapy was started at some point between 2013 and 2015 for all patients, and atezolizumab 1,200 mg was administered intravenously every 3 weeks. Pretreatment tumor samples, along with matched peripheral blood serially collected before and after atezolizumab treatment, were subjected to TCR sequencing. Durable clinical benefit meant progression-free survival longer than 6 months, and TCR features were also tested against progression-free and overall survival. Twenty-five of 29 patients were males with bladder-origin urothelial cancer, and 18 of 29 reported a prior smoking history. Durable clinical benefit was achieved by nine patients and was not achieved by 20 patients. An ECOG performance status of 0 or 1 was recorded for the patients, and 0 to 3 prior chemotherapy regimens had been received by the patients. In the same patients, pretreatment tumors underwent whole exome sequencing and RNA sequencing in addition to TCR sequencing. A median of about 140,000 T cells and 83,000 or so unique TCRs was obtained from blood samples, and a median clonality of approximately 0.077 was observed. Blood samples were analyzed at 3 weeks after treatment start (second dose) and at 6 weeks after treatment start. An exploratory multi-omic analysis was conducted of the somatic, immune and clinical correlates of response to PD-L1 blockade with atezolizumab in urothelial cancer. Pretreatment blood TCR-seq was available for 30 or so patients, at least one posttreatment blood collection was obtained for about 24 patients, and tumor TCR-seq was available for about 24 patients.

The time point label, as the study defines it: peripheral blood 6 weeks after treatment start. A cohort of around 29 patients with locally advanced or metastatic urothelial carcinoma, treated at Memorial Sloan Kettering on a trial protocol, was included. Peripheral blood mononuclear cells were collected pretreatment and during treatment, with between 1 and 8 total time points obtained per patient. The Qiagen DNeasy Blood extraction kit was used to purify genomic DNA from total PBMCs and tumor samples. Collected pretreatment and during treatment, PBMCs were isolated and stored as previously described. The investigation overall reported the following: Among patients with durable benefit, tumor-associated TCR clones showed greater expansion in peripheral blood 3 weeks after treatment started (n ≈ 23, p = 0.022). Small sample size (n ≈ 27) and many exploratory analyses mean the results are intended to be hypothesis-generating. Improved progression-free and overall survival was associated with having pretreatment peripheral blood TCR clonality below the median.

As regards this clone: Its specific antigen is unknown. Per-base quality was not reported, and no clone a single base away is much larger than it.

The V end gives up 6 bases and the J end 5 bases, leaving 3 bases in the junction not matched to a gene. Sequences SGHDT (CDR1) and YYEEEE (CDR2) are obtained from the germline V gene. The CDR3 contains 13 residues, cysteine and phenylalanine counted. Left in the record is the CDR3 DNA by itself, 39 bases read in frame from the first base. Synthetic TCR analog templates were spiked into each PCR to estimate absolute template abundance from read counts. Using the immunoSEQ assay, TCRbeta CDR3 regions were amplified from genomic DNA with bias-controlled V and J gene primers. Sequencing of rearranged TCRbeta segments was performed at approximately 20X coverage. Per the source publication's procedure: Sequencing errors were corrected by clustering and CDR3s were annotated against IMGT to assign V, D and J genes. Out-of-frame and stop-codon sequences were excluded, and only productive TCRbeta rearrangements were used in downstream analyses. Clonality was computed as one minus Shannon entropy normalized by the log of the number of unique productive sequences. Clones differing between time points or between blood and tumor were identified using Fisher's exact test with Benjamini-Hochberg correction, with an adjusted p below 0.01 applied as the threshold. In TCRdb, the immuneACCESS table is reduced to in-frame sequences with V and J assigned. These tables do not hold every clone; where another copy was compared, an unresolved V gene accounts for under half, and the others remain unexplained. V and J calls and clone size are those listed in that table; D and trimming were worked out from the DNA. Here the sample has approximately 120,000 clones; roughly 82% occur a single time. The top ten constitute roughly 2.3% of the sample.

The TCR was taken from a man in his fifties with urothelial cancer. The specimen comprised PBMCs, sampled around atezolizumab (anti-PD-L1) treatment. Recombination joined TRBV5-6 with TRBJ2-1; the junction holds 9 bases that match TRBD1. In nucleotide form, the sequence is TGTGCCAGCACCGGACAGGGGAACAATGAGCAGTTCTTC. Translation gives CASTGQGNNEQFF.